The 15 T cell receptor beta chains below all came from one sample that was sequenced in a study of T-cell reconstitution after alpha-beta-depleted transplantation in children. It was with unique molecular identifiers that the TCRbeta library was prepared. Via MiXCR, TCRdb re-called the PCR reads, giving one row per CDR3 protein. The repertoire holds fewer than 35,000 distinct CDR3 sequences, with about 6.2% as singletons. The material sequenced was PBMCs, mostly from graft donor cells, taken 180 days after TCRalphabeta/CD19-depleted stem cell transplant. All receptors derive from a male patient between 5 and 17 years old who had a stem cell transplant for acute myeloid leukemia, so the T cells may come from the graft donor.

By share of the sample, this clonotype is medium-sized. The gene calls are TRBV29-1 and TRBJ2-6; D uncertain. This CDR3 comprises 15 residues. The germline CDR1 and CDR2 sequences are SQVTM and ANQGSEA. Trimming left V 5 bases short and J 1 base short, with 12 bases between. CDR3 bases: TGCAGCGTTAAGGACCTTGGGTCTGGGGCCAACGTCCTGACTTTC. It specifies CSVKDLGSGANVLTF.

This clonotype was seen many times. The chain carries TRBV28 and TRBJ1-2; the match to TRBD1 covers 8 bases. The V segment lost 6 bases and the J segment 4 bases; nucleotides outside the gene matches: 7. This CDR3 has 14 amino acids. Germline V gene sequence: CDR1 MDHEN, CDR2 SYDVKM. CDR3: CASSNGQGGYGYTF. CDR3 bases: TGTGCCAGCAGCAATGGACAGGGTGGCTATGGCTACACCTTC.

This clonotype was picked up many times. The genes are TRBV3-1 and TRBJ2-7; 7 bases map to TRBD2. V was clipped by 3 bases and J by 9 bases; unmatched bases: 11. The germline V gene has CDR1 LGHDT and CDR2 YNNKEL (reference sequence). This CDR3 is 14 amino acids long. The CDR3 sequence is CASSQALANSGQYF. CDR3 nucleotides: TGTGCCAGCAGCCAGGCACTAGCGAACAGCGGGCAGTACTTC.

This clonotype appeared many times. V is TRBV12-3 or TRBV12-4 and J is TRBJ1-2; 7 bases map to TRBD1. This CDR3 has 14 amino acids. Unmatched junction bases numbered 8, after V lost 5 bases and J lost 5 bases. The CDR3 here is CASSKDRQRYGYTF. The CDR3 DNA follows: TGTGCCAGCAGTAAGGACAGGCAAAGGTATGGCTACACCTTC.

This clonotype was found many times. The rearrangement uses TRBV11-3 and TRBJ2-1, with 9 bases fitting TRBD2. V was clipped by 0 bases and J by 6 bases; unmatched bases: 6. Germline assignment: CDR1 SGHNT and CDR2 YENEEA. This CDR3 has 16 residues. The CDR3 region is CASSLDLASGVNEQFF. The CDR3 coding sequence is TGTGCCAGCAGCTTAGATCTGGCTAGCGGGGTCAATGAGCAGTTCTTC.

At least ten counts were recorded for this clonotype. The CDR3: CASSPLSYTEAFF. The CDR3 DNA reads TGTGCCAGCTCACCCTTGAGCTACACTGAAGCTTTCTTT. The chain recombines TRBV18 with TRBJ1-1; no clear D gene. CDR1 KGHSH and CDR2 LQKENI come from the germline V gene. CDR3 length equals 13 residues. V dropped 3 bases and J dropped 3 bases, with 8 bases sitting between them. Using reference TRBV18 and TRBJ1-1 for the parts outside the CDR3, the full variable domain is NAGVMQNPRHLVRRRGQEARLRCSPMKGHSHVYWYRQLPEEGLKFMVYLQKENIIDESGMPKERFSAEFPKEGPSILRIQQVVRGDSAAYFCASSPLSYTEAFFGQGTRLTVV.

This clonotype was found many times. This chain connects TRBV5-5 to TRBJ2-5, with a possible D match to TRBD2 (6 bases). CDR1 and CDR2 from the germline V gene are SGHKS and YYEKEE (reference sequence). Trimming stripped 1 base from V and 5 bases from J, with 12 bases between. The CDR3 is 14 amino acids. The CDR3 spells CASSLSWGEETQYF. The DNA of the CDR3 is TGTGCCAGCAGCTTGTCTTGGGGGGAGGAGACCCAGTACTTC.

This clonotype was observed many times. The genes are TRBV20-1 and TRBJ2-1; D not resolved. CDR1 and CDR2 from the germline V gene are DFQATT and SNEGSKA (reference sequence). V lost 2 bases and J 6 bases, leaving 8 bases between the germline ends. This CDR3 has 12 amino acids. CDR3 in DNA: TGCAGTGCTAGACCCGTTGGCAATGAGCAGTTCTTC. This gives the protein CSARPVGNEQFF.

This clonotype occurred many times. The J gene is TRBJ2-2, the V gene TRBV6-5; 11 nucleotides match TRBD2. The CDR3 consists of 18 residues. J lost 2 bases, V lost 2 bases, and 7 bases had no gene match. Germline V CDR1 and CDR2: MNHEY, SVGAGI. In DNA form, the CDR3 reads TGTGCCAGCAGTTACCAAGGACTAGCGGGCCAAAACACCGGGGAGCTGTTTTTT. Residues: CASSYQGLAGQNTGELFF.

In this sample, this clonotype turned up many times. The chain combines TRBV7-9 with TRBJ1-2; possibly TRBD1 for D (6 bases). This CDR3 spans 13 amino acids. CDR1 SEHNR and CDR2 FQNEAQ come from the germline V gene (reference sequence). Trimming left V 5 bases short and J 4 bases short, with 11 bases between. DNA of the CDR3: TGTGCCAGCAGCAATGACAGGCCCTATGGCTACACCTTC. It specifies CASSNDRPYGYTF.

This clonotype came up many times. The rearrangement links TRBV18 to TRBJ2-1, with 8 bases that match TRBD1. Germline V CDR1 and CDR2: KGHSH, LQKENI. Trimming cost V 3 bases and J 3 bases; bases outside gene matches: 10. The CDR3 spans 17 residues. CDR3 bases: TGTGCCAGCTCACCGGTTGGACAGGGTAGGTTCTACAATGAGCAGTTCTTC. As protein: CASSPVGQGRFYNEQFF. The variable domain in full, completed from reference TRBV18 and TRBJ2-1, reads NAGVMQNPRHLVRRRGQEARLRCSPMKGHSHVYWYRQLPEEGLKFMVYLQKENIIDESGMPKERFSAEFPKEGPSILRIQQVVRGDSAAYFCASSPVGQGRFYNEQFFGPGTRLTVL.

This clonotype was recorded many times. The chain links TRBV5-1 to TRBJ2-3; D unclear. This CDR3 spans 11 amino acids. Germline-derived CDR1 and CDR2 are SGHRS and YFSETQ. Trimming left V 3 bases short and J 2 bases short, with 1 base between. CDR3 nucleotides: TGCGCCAGCAGCTACACAGATACGCAGTATTTT. As protein: CASSYTDTQYF.

This clonotype occurred many times. This chain joins TRBV4-1 and TRBJ2-2; D remains unclear. This CDR3 has 15 amino acids. Germline assignment: CDR1 MGHRA and CDR2 YSYEKL. V was pared by 1 base and J by 2 bases, with 8 bases between. CDR3 DNA: TGCGCCAGCAGCCAAGCAACCATAAACACCGGGGAGCTGTTTTTT. As protein: CASSQATINTGELFF.

This clonotype was detected ten times or more. The chain uses TRBV13 and TRBJ2-3; 11 positions agree with TRBD2. V was clipped by 3 bases and J by 8 bases; unmatched bases: 7. Germline CDR1 is PRHDT and CDR2 is FYEKMQ (reference sequence). The CDR3 is 15 amino acids. CDR3 sequence reads: CASSLGLAARGTQYF. CDR3 in DNA: TGTGCCAGCAGCTTGGGACTAGCGGCTCGAGGTACGCAGTATTTT.

The V and J genes are TRBV2 and TRBJ2-1; no reliable D call. Trimming removed 6 bases at V and 9 bases at J, with 12 bases between. The CDR3 is made up of 12 amino acids. Germline V gives CDR1 SNHLY, CDR2 FYNNEI. In DNA, the CDR3 is TGTGCCAGCAGCCGAACAGCTCCTGAGCAGTTCTTC. Translated: CASSRTAPEQFF. The variable domain in full, completed from reference TRBV2 and TRBJ2-1, reads EPEVTQTPSHQVTQMGQEVILRCVPISNHLYFYWYRQILGQKVEFLVSFYNNEISEKSEIFDDQFSVERPDGSNFTLKIRSTKLEDSAMYFCASSRTAPEQFFGPGTRLTVL.